Listed here are 14 T cell receptor beta chains from one sample, sequenced in a study of siplizumab effects on memory and regulatory T cells. Measured with immunoSEQ multiplex PCR; TCRdb has only the in-frame clones, and not every one. The sample lists over 85,000 clones, roughly 93% occurring once. The sample consisted of CD8+ T cells sorted from blood. Every receptor here comes from a human donor in good health.

The genes are TRBV7-9 and TRBJ1-4; D is ambiguous. With 7 bases removed from V and 4 bases from J, the gap between germline ends came to 19 bases. CDR1 and CDR2 (germline): SEHNR, FQNEAQ (reference sequence). The CDR3 is 16 amino acids. The DNA of the CDR3 is TGTGCCAGCACCTCGTCCCTTGCCGGGCATAATGAAAAACTGTTTTTT. Encoded protein: CASTSSLAGHNEKLFF.

The V and J genes are TRBV6-5 and TRBJ1-2, with TRBD1 as a possible D gene (5 bases). Trimming took 5 bases from V and 4 from J, leaving 14 bases between them. The CDR3 is 14 residues long. The germline gives CDR1 MNHEY, CDR2 SVGAGI. In DNA form, the CDR3 reads TGTGCCAGCAGTCCAACGACAGCAATCTATGGCTACACCTTC. Its translation is CASSPTTAIYGYTF.

The chain couples TRBV27 to TRBJ2-2, with 15 positions matching TRBD2. CDR3 size: 17 residues. Germline CDR1 and CDR2: MNHEY and SMNVEV (reference sequence). J gave up 2 bases and V 8 bases, and 6 bases lay outside the gene matches. The CDR3 loop reads CASVGTSGGLNTGELFF. DNA for the CDR3: TGTGCCAGCGTTGGGACTAGCGGGGGGTTAAACACCGGGGAGCTGTTTTTT.

The V and J genes are TRBV9 and TRBJ1-3; D is possibly TRBD1 (5 bases). The CDR3 loop spans 16 amino acids. CDR1 SGDLS and CDR2 YYNGEE come from the germline V gene. Trimming removed 0 bases from V and 0 bases from J, with 10 bases in between. The CDR3 DNA sequence: TGTGCCAGCAGCGTAGGACAGAGAAGCTCTGGAAACACCATATATTTT. Protein product: CASSVGQRSSGNTIYF.

The J gene is TRBJ2-3, the V gene TRBV11-2; D uncertain. The germline gives CDR1 SGHAT, CDR2 FQNNGV. The V end was cut by 6 bases, the J end by 3 bases, with 13 bases between. This CDR3 comprises 14 residues. The CDR3 sequence is CASSSIMGTDTQYF. The CDR3 DNA reads as TGTGCCAGCAGTTCGATTATGGGGACAGATACGCAGTATTTT.

The V and J genes are TRBV5-4 and TRBJ1-5; TRBD1 is a possible D gene (6 bases). The V gene lost 0 bases and the J gene lost 3 bases, with 10 bases spanning the gap. The CDR3 is 15 amino acids. Germline CDR1 reads SGHNT; CDR2 reads YYREEE (reference sequence). For the CDR3, the DNA is TGTGCCAGCAGCTTGGCAGGGGAGACCAATCAGCCCCAGCATTTT. Translated, it gives CASSLAGETNQPQHF.

The V and J genes are TRBV7-6 and TRBJ2-2; TRBD2 might be the D (6 bases). Germline loops: CDR1 SGHVS, CDR2 FNYEAQ. The V gene lost 4 bases and the J gene lost 1 base, with 7 bases spanning the gap. The CDR3 extends over 14 amino acids. This chain's CDR3 is CASSSGENTGELFF. The DNA of the CDR3 is TGTGCCAGCAGCTCGGGGGAGAACACCGGGGAGCTGTTTTTT. Full variable domain (missing parts from reference TRBV7-6 and TRBJ2-2): GAGVSQSPRYKVTKRGQDVALRCDPISGHVSLYWYRQALGQGPEFLTYFNYEAQQDKSGLPNDRFSAERPEGSISTLTIQRTEQRDSAMYRCASSSGENTGELFFGEGSRLTVL.

The chain joins TRBV27 to TRBJ2-7; the D is unclear. This CDR3 contains 14 residues. V lost 1 base and J lost 3, with 10 bases in between. CDR1 and CDR2 from the germline V gene are MNHEY and SMNVEV (reference sequence). The CDR3 bases are TGTGCCAGCAGTTTATTCGGCACAGACTACGAGCAGTACTTC. Translated: CASSLFGTDYEQYF.

The gene calls are TRBV11-2 and TRBJ2-7; 10 bases are shared with TRBD2. The CDR3 extends over 13 amino acids. CDR1 is SGHAT, CDR2 FQNNGV, per germline. The J segment lost 5 bases and the V segment lost 5 bases, leaving 3 bases of the junction unmatched. As DNA, the CDR3 is TGTGCCAGCAGCGGGACTAGCGTTCACGAGCAGTACTTC. Protein product: CASSGTSVHEQYF.

CDR3 sequence reads: CASSLGFQRPSGTDTQYF. The CDR3 DNA follows: TGTGCCAGCAGCTTAGGATTTCAGCGGCCGTCGGGCACAGATACGCAGTATTTT. The chain links TRBV11-3 to TRBJ2-3; the D gene is possibly TRBD2 (5 bases). Trimming pared 1 base from V and 1 base from J, leaving 18 bases between. In germline, CDR1 is SGHNT, CDR2 YENEEA. This CDR3 comprises 18 residues. Full variable domain (missing parts from reference TRBV11-3 and TRBJ2-3): EAGVVQSPRYKIIEKKQPVAFWCNPISGHNTLYWYLQNLGQGPELLIRYENEEAVDDSQLPKDRFSAERLKGVDSTLKIQPAELGDSAVYLCASSLGFQRPSGTDTQYFGPGTRLTVL.

V gene TRBV27 combines with J gene TRBJ1-2; 8 bases fit TRBD1. Germline-derived CDR1 and CDR2 are MNHEY and SMNVEV (reference sequence). After removal of 1 base from V and 5 bases from J, the junction contained 9 bases not matched to a gene. This CDR3 spans 16 amino acids. The CDR3 loop reads CASSLYQGADTYGYTF. The CDR3 nucleotides read TGTGCCAGCAGTTTATACCAGGGGGCAGATACGTATGGCTACACCTTC.

The rearrangement links TRBV7-8 to TRBJ2-1; D unclear. The CDR3 covers 14 residues. Germline values: CDR1 SGHVS, CDR2 FQNEAQ. V was clipped by 5 bases and J by 2 bases, with 10 bases between them. This CDR3 is CASSRRPPYNEQFF. In nucleotides, the CDR3 is TGTGCCAGCAGCCGGCGCCCTCCCTACAATGAGCAGTTCTTC.

The chain combines TRBV9 with TRBJ2-7; possibly TRBD2 for D (5 bases). Trimming left V 3 bases short and J 6 bases short, with 13 bases between. Germline V gene data show CDR1 as SGDLS and CDR2 as YYNGEE. The CDR3 length is 13 residues. CDR3 region: CASSGAGDSEQYF. CDR3 nucleotide sequence: TGTGCCAGCAGCGGTGCCGGGGATTCCGAGCAGTACTTC.

The chain recombines TRBV7-8 with TRBJ1-1; D gene ambiguous. CDR3 size: 15 residues. Deletions cut 0 bases from V and 2 bases from J, with 10 bases between. Germline V gives CDR1 SGHVS, CDR2 FQNEAQ. This CDR3 is CASSLASAENTEAFF. DNA for the CDR3: TGTGCCAGCAGCTTAGCGTCGGCAGAAAACACTGAAGCTTTCTTT.